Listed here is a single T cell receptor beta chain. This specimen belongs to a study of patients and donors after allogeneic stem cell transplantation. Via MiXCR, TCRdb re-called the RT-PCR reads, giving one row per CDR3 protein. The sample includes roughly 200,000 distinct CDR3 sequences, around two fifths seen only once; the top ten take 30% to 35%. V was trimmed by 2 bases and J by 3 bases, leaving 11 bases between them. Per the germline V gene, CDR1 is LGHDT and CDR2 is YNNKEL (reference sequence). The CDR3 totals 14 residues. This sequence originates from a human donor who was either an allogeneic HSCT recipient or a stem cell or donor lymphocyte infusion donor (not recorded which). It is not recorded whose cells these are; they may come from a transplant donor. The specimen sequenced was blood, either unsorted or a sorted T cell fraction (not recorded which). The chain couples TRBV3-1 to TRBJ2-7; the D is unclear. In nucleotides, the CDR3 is TGTGCCAGCAGCCAACTGGCGGCGGACTACGAGCAGTACTTC. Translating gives CASSQLAADYEQYF.